This is a list of T cell receptor beta chains from one sample in a study of blood T cell repertoires in COVID-19. Produced via immunoSEQ multiplex PCR; TCRdb's table is partial and in-frame only. The data hold about 150,000 clones, with around 81% observed a single time. Sequences were obtained from peripheral blood. These TCRs come from a woman in her 50s with acute or convalescent COVID-19. The CDR3 runs from the conserved cysteine through the conserved F or W. D genes are given only for firm matches. Size tells how often a clone was seen (once, few, many) or the class of an expanded clone, and some rows leave it out.

clone_size d_call j_call v_call cdr3_nt cdr3_aa
- TRBD2 TRBJ2-2 TRBV6-1 TGTGCCAGCAGTGAAAGTAACGGGGGGACCCCCGGGGAGCTGTTTTTT CASSESNGGTPGELFF
- TRBD1 TRBJ2-3 TRBV9 TGTGCCAGCAGCGCCACCGGGACAGGGAGAGATACGCAGTATTTT CASSATGTGRDTQYF
- - TRBJ2-1 TRBV7-2 TGTGCCAGCAGCCGGACTTCATATTCCAATGAGCAGTTCTTC CASSRTSYSNEQFF
few - TRBJ1-5 TRBV6-6 TGTGCCAGCAGTTACTCAACGGGGAATCAGCCCCAGCATTTT CASSYSTGNQPQHF
- - TRBJ1-6 TRBV7-2 TGTGCCAGCGGGCCGGGGTGGGTGGATTCACCCCTCCACTTT CASGPGWVDSPLHF
- - TRBJ1-1 TRBV28 TGTGCCAGCAGTTTAACCGCGACAGCTAACACTGAAGCTTTCTTT CASSLTATANTEAFF
once TRBD1 TRBJ1-3 TRBV5-1 TGCGCCAGCAGCTTGGGGGGCGACAGGGCTTCTGGAAACACCATATATTTT CASSLGGDRASGNTIYF
- - TRBJ2-7 TRBV6-2/TRBV6-3 TGTGCCAGCAGTTACCCGGGCCGGGGGACCTCAACCTACGAGCAGTACTTC CASSYPGRGTSTYEQYF
once - TRBJ1-1 TRBV3-1/TRBV3-2 TGTGCCAGCAGCCAAGGCGGGGGGCGCACTGAAGCTTTCTTT CASSQGGGRTEAFF
- TRBD2 TRBJ2-1 TRBV4-2 TGTGCCAGCAGCCAAGATGCAGCGGGGGGGCCGGGCAATGAGCAGTTCTTC CASSQDAAGGPGNEQFF
- TRBD1 TRBJ2-5 TRBV6-2/TRBV6-3 TGTGCCAGCAGTTATTGGGGACAGGGCGGCCAAGAGACCCAGTACTTC CASSYWGQGGQETQYF
- - TRBJ1-2 TRBV27 TGTGCCAGCAGTTTAGGGCCGGTCTATGGCTACACCTTC CASSLGPVYGYTF
- TRBD1 TRBJ1-5 TRBV6-2/TRBV6-3 TGTGCCAGCAGTAACCCAGGGGGAGAGGGTCAGCCCCAGCATTTT CASSNPGGEGQPQHF
few TRBD2 TRBJ2-1 TRBV30 TGTGCCTGGAGCGGGACTATTTACAATGAGCAGTTCTTC CAWSGTIYNEQFF
- - TRBJ2-2 TRBV28 TGTGCCAGCAGCCCATGGGACTTTACCAAAGTGAACACCGGGGAGCTGTTTTTT CASSPWDFTKVNTGELFF
few - TRBJ2-7 TRBV4-1 TGCGCCAGCAGCCAGACACCCGACGGCTACGAGCAGTACTTC CASSQTPDGYEQYF
- TRBD1 TRBJ2-1 TRBV5-1 TGCGCCAGCAGCTTGGGACAGGGCTACAATGAGCAGTTCTTC CASSLGQGYNEQFF
- - TRBJ2-7 TRBV4-3 TGCGCCAGCAGCACTCGGGTTGGGAGCTCCTACGAGCAGTACTTC CASSTRVGSSYEQYF
- - TRBJ1-3 TRBV11-2 TGTGCCAGCAGCTTAAAACCGACAGTCTCTGGAAACACCATATATTTT CASSLKPTVSGNTIYF
- TRBD1 TRBJ1-1 TRBV18 TGTGCCAGCTCACCAAGACAGGGGGCCGCGGGACCTGAAGCTTTCTTT CASSPRQGAAGPEAFF
once - TRBJ1-1 TRBV11-2 TGTGCCAGCAGCCAGGGCGTTGAGAACACTGAAGCTTTCTTT CASSQGVENTEAFF
many - TRBJ2-1 TRBV2 TGTGCCAGCAGTTTGGAGAGCTCCTACAATGAGCAGTTCTTC CASSLESSYNEQFF
- TRBD2 TRBJ2-3 TRBV4-2 TGTGCCAGCAGGGCGACTAGCACAACAGATACGCAGTATTTT CASRATSTTDTQYF
few - TRBJ1-4 TRBV6-5 TGTGCCAGCACAGAGCGACAGAATAATGAAAAACTGTTTTTT CASTERQNNEKLFF
once - TRBJ2-1 TRBV2 TGTGCCGCTAATAGGGGAAATGAGCAGTTCTTC CAANRGNEQFF
- - TRBJ1-2 TRBV4-2 TGTGCCAGCAGCCAAGAACCCCAGGGCGGCTATGGCTACACCTTC CASSQEPQGGYGYTF
- - TRBJ2-5 TRBV24-1 TGTGCCACCAGTGCTGAAGAGACCCAGTACTTC CATSAEETQYF
few TRBD2 TRBJ2-1 TRBV7-9 TGTGCCAGCAGCTTAGGGGCTAGCGGGGACAATGAGCAGTTCTTC CASSLGASGDNEQFF
- TRBD2 TRBJ2-1 TRBV28 TGTGCCAGCAGCCGATCTAGCGGGGGCCTACACCGCTACAATGAGCAGTTCTTC CASSRSSGGLHRYNEQFF
- TRBD2 TRBJ2-1 TRBV25-1 TGTGCCAGCAGTGAAAGTCTAGCGGGGGCTGTTGAGCAGTTCTTC CASSESLAGAVEQFF
few TRBD2 TRBJ2-1 TRBV6-1 TGTGCCAGCAGTGATTCGACTAGCGGGGGCCTCTCCTACAATGAGCAGTTCTTC CASSDSTSGGLSYNEQFF
- - TRBJ2-3 TRBV12-3/TRBV12-4 TGTGCCAGCAGCGACCAGGGTGCAGATACGCAGTATTTT CASSDQGADTQYF
- - TRBJ1-2 TRBV20-1 TGCAGTGCTAGTGGCGGGAGGGACTATGGCTACACCTTC CSASGGRDYGYTF
- - TRBJ1-2 TRBV4-2 TGTGCCAGCAGCCGAGGGACTCTAGACACCGGTGGCTACACCTTC CASSRGTLDTGGYTF
- TRBD1 TRBJ1-5 TRBV28 TGTGCCAGCAGTTCGGGGACAGTCAATCAGCCCCAGCATTTT CASSSGTVNQPQHF
once - TRBJ2-2 TRBV24-1 TGTGCCACAGGGGGGGGGACGGCGAACACCGGGGAGCTGTTTTTT CATGGGTANTGELFF
- - TRBJ1-6 TRBV6-2/TRBV6-3 TGTGCCAGCAGTTACTCGGGGGGAAGGGGTAATTCACCCCTCCACTTT CASSYSGGRGNSPLHF
few - TRBJ1-2 TRBV6-5 TGTGCCAGCAGTTACACGGGGGGTTATGACTATGGCTACACCTTC CASSYTGGYDYGYTF
many - TRBJ1-1 TRBV19 TGTGCCAGTAGCCCTCCCGGTATGGAGGGGTTGACAGCTTTCTTT CASSPPGMEGLTAFF
- TRBD1 TRBJ1-1 TRBV5-1 TGCGCCAGCAGCCCGGACAGGCCGGCGGTGAACACTGAAGCTTTCTTT CASSPDRPAVNTEAFF
- TRBD2 TRBJ2-3 TRBV11-2 TGTGCCAGCAGCCCAAATCCCCCGGGGGGCGGGGGGCTGGGAGATACGCAGTATTTT CASSPNPPGGGGLGDTQYF
- - TRBJ1-2 TRBV24-1 TGTGCCACCAGTGACGCAGGGGTCTATGGCTACACCTTC CATSDAGVYGYTF
- - TRBJ2-1 TRBV7-2 TGTGCCAGCAGCTTAGAGGGGCAGGGCCATGAGCAGTTCTTC CASSLEGQGHEQFF
- TRBD1 TRBJ2-5 TRBV2 TGTGCCAGCAGAAGGACAGGGGTGGTAGAGACCCAGTACTTC CASRRTGVVETQYF
few TRBD2 TRBJ2-3 TRBV7-9 TGTGCCAGCAGCGCTCCGGGACTACCCACAGATACGCAGTATTTT CASSAPGLPTDTQYF
- TRBD1 TRBJ1-5 TRBV19 TGTGCCAGTAGTGAACAGGGGGCGCCGAAGCAGCCCCAGCATTTT CASSEQGAPKQPQHF
- - TRBJ2-1 TRBV20-1 TGCAGTGCTAGTTGGGGTAGCGGCTATGAGCAGTTCTTC CSASWGSGYEQFF
- TRBD1 TRBJ2-7 TRBV6-5 TGTGCCAGCAGTCGACAGGGGCTTCTCCCGGGGGAGCAGTACTTC CASSRQGLLPGEQYF
- - TRBJ2-7 TRBV9 TGTGCCAGCAGCGCAACAGGGATCGAGCAGTACTTC CASSATGIEQYF
few - TRBJ1-2 TRBV7-2 TGTGCCAGCAGTGCCGGCGGGCCTAACTATGGCTACACCTTC CASSAGGPNYGYTF
- TRBD1 TRBJ2-7 TRBV15 TGTGCCACCAGCAGAGTGACAGGGGGCCGAGGCGAGCAGTACTTC CATSRVTGGRGEQYF
many - TRBJ2-2 TRBV10-2 TGCGCCAGCAGTTTGGGCAGCACCGGGGAGCTGTTTTTT CASSLGSTGELFF
- TRBD1 TRBJ1-5 TRBV7-6 TGTGCCAGCAGCTTATCGAGCCCGACAGGGGGGAGCAATCAGCCCCAGCATTTT CASSLSSPTGGSNQPQHF
- - TRBJ1-4 TRBV9 TGTGCCAGCAGCGTAGGCACCGACAGCTTGAATGAAAAACTGTTTTTT CASSVGTDSLNEKLFF
- TRBD1 TRBJ2-3 TRBV7-3 TGTGCCAGCAGCCCCGGACAGGGAGTGGATACGCAGTATTTT CASSPGQGVDTQYF